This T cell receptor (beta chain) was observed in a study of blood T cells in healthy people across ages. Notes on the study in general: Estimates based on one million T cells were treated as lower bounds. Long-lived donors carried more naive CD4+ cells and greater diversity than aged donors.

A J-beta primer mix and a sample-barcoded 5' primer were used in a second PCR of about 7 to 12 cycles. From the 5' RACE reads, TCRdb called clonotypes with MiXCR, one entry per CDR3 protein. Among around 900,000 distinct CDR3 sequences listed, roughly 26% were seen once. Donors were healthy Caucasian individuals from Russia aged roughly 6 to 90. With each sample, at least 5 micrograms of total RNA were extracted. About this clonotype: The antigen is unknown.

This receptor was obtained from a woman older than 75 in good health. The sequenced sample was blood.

The CDR3 here is CASSIDSRSGRNEQFF. The CDR3 DNA is TGTGCCAGTAGTATAGACTCCAGGTCGGGTCGGAATGAGCAGTTCTTC. The gene calls are TRBV19 and TRBJ2-1; D is uncertain. The CDR3 runs 16 residues. Germline CDR1 is LNHDA and CDR2 is SQIVND (reference sequence). The V end lost 0 bases, the J end lost 7 bases, and 16 bases lay between the germline ends.